This T cell receptor beta chain was sequenced for a study of CD8 T cells in ankylosing spondylitis. This clonotype was observed a single time. TCRdb reprocessed the 5' RACE reads with MiXCR, giving one entry per CDR3 protein. The sample consists of about 240,000 distinct CDR3 sequences, approximately 24% of them appearing once. The CDR3 spans 17 residues. The J segment lost 2 bases and the V segment lost 1 base, leaving 8 bases of the junction unmatched. The germline V gene has CDR1 MNHEY and CDR2 SVGAGI. The sample comprised blood, either unsorted or a sorted T cell fraction (not recorded which). This clonotype was obtained from a male donor with ankylosing spondylitis or in good health (not recorded which). This sequence joins TRBV6-5 and TRBJ2-5; 9 nucleotides agree with TRBD1. CDR3 sequence (DNA): TGTGCCAGCAGTTACTTCGGCGGACAGGGGACACAAGAGACCCAGTACTTC. This gives the protein CASSYFGGQGTQETQYF.